This TCR beta chain comes out of a study of identical twins. The germline V and J ends were trimmed by 5 bases and 4 bases, with 10 bases remaining between them. Germline V gene lookup returns CDR1 LNHDA and CDR2 SQIVND (reference sequence). The CDR3 spans 13 residues. Each CDR3 protein gets one entry after TCRdb re-called the 5' RACE reads with MiXCR. In the table there are just under 550,000 distinct CDR3 sequences, approximately 14% of which are singletons. Overall study findings and caveats: Part of the zero-insertion signal could reflect confounding by invariant MAIT and iNKT cells.

This clonotype has only a few counts. Its antigen is not known. The sample was also linked to a second study, of yellow fever vaccine responses in identical twins. From that report: Twins' vaccine T cell responses reportedly seemed partly convergent and partly personalized.

This TCR came from a woman younger than 35 in good health. V and J are TRBV19 and TRBJ2-3; D gene ambiguous. The sequencing input was CD4+ T cells sorted from blood. CDR3 residues: CASSGVPADTQYF. CDR3 bases: TGTGCCAGTAGTGGGGTCCCCGCAGATACGCAGTATTTT.